This note documents a single T cell receptor (beta chain) sequence. This sample stems from a study of cytomegalovirus exposure and HLA in healthy donors. Sequenced by immunoSEQ multiplex PCR; TCRdb stores in-frame clones only, minus some. The sample includes tens of thousands of clones, over 80% of them seen just once. The CDR3 is 14 residues long. The germline V gene encodes CDR1 KGHSH and CDR2 LQKENI. V was pared by 3 bases and J by 3 bases, with 3 bases of the junction left unmatched. Material for sequencing was PBMCs. The source is a man aged 25-45 years in good health and CMV-seronegative. The V and J genes are TRBV18 and TRBJ2-7, with TRBD1 matching 9 bases. Here the CDR3 reads CASSPRQGVYEQYV. CDR3 nucleotide sequence: TGTGCCAGCTCACCGCGACAGGGGGTCTACGAGCAGTACGTC.